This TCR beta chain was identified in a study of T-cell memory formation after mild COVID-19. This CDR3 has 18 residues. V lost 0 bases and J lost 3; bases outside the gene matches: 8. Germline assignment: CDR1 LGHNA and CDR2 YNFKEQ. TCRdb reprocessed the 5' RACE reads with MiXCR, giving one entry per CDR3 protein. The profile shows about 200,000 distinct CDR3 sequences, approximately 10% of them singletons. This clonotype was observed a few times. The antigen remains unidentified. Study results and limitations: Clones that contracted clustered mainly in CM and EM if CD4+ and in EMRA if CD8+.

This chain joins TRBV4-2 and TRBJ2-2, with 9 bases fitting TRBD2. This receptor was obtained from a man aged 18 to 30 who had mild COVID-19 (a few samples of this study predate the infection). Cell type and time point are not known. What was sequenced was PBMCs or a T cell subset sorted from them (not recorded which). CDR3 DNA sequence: TGTGCCAGCAGCCAAGAGGCAGCGGGGGGACCTTACACCGGGGAGCTGTTTTTT. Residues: CASSQEAAGGPYTGELFF.